The subject of this entry is one T cell receptor (beta chain). This sample stems from a study of blood T cell repertoires in COVID-19. Overall study context: The study drew acute and convalescent COVID-19 samples from the United States, Italy and Spain. PBMCs, B-cell-depleted T cells, or T cells were the source of the cDNA or gDNA that made up the material.

TCRdb keeps only in-frame clones here, not all; method: immunoSEQ multiplex PCR. The sample holds about 140,000 clones, more than 75% seen once. Germline-derived CDR1 and CDR2 are MNHEY and SVGEGT. V lost 0 bases and J lost 6; bases outside the gene matches: 1. The CDR3 loop spans 14 amino acids. The specimen was peripheral blood. V usage is TRBV6-2 or TRBV6-3 and J usage is TRBJ2-7, with TRBD2 identical over 11 bases. The origin of this receptor is a man between 50 and 59 years old who had recovered from COVID-19. The CDR3 protein is CASSYSLAGGEQYF. CDR3 coding DNA: TGTGCCAGCAGTTACTCTCTAGCGGGGGGCGAGCAGTACTTC.